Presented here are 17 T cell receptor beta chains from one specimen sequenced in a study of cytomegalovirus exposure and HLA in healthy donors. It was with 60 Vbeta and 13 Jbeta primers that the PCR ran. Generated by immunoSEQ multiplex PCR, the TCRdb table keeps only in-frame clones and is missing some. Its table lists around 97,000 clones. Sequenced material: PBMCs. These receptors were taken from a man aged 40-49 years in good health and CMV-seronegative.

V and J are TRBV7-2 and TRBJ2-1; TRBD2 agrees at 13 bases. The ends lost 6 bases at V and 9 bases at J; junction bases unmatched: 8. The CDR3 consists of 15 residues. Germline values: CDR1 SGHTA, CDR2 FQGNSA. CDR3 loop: CASRTGTSGVREQFF. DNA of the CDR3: TGTGCCAGCAGAACCGGGACTAGCGGGGTTCGTGAGCAGTTCTTC.

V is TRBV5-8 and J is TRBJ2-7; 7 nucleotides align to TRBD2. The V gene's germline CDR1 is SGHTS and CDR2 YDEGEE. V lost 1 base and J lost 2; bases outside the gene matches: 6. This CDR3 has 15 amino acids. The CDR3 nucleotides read TGTGCCAGCAGCTTGTTTATCGCGGGAGCCTACGAGCAGTACTTC. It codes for CASSLFIAGAYEQYF.

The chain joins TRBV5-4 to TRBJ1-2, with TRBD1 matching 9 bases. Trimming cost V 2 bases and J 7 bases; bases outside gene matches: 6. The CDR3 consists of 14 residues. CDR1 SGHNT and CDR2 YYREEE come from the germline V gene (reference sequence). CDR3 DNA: TGTGCCAGCAGCTTTCAACAGGGGGCGGGTGGCTACACCTTC. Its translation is CASSFQQGAGGYTF.

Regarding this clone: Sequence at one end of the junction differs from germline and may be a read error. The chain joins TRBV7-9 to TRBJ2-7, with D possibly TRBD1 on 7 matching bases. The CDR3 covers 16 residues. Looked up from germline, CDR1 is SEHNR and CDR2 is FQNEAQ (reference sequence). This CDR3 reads CASGFPLGQGGHEQYF. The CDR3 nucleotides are TGTGCCAGCGGCTTTCCCCTGGGGCAGGGGGGCCACGAGCAGTACTTC.

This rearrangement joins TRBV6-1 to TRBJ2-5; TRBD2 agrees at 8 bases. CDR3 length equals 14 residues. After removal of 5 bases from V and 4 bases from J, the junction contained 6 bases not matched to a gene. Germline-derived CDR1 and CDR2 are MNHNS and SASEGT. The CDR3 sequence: CASSTGLVVETQYF. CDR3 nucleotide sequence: TGTGCCAGCAGTACGGGACTAGTGGTAGAGACCCAGTACTTC.

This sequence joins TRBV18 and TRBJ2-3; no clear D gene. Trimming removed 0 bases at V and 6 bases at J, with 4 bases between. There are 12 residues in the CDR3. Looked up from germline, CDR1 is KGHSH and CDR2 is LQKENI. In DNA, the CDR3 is TGTGCCAGCTCACCACCATCTGATACGCAGTATTTT. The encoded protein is CASSPPSDTQYF.

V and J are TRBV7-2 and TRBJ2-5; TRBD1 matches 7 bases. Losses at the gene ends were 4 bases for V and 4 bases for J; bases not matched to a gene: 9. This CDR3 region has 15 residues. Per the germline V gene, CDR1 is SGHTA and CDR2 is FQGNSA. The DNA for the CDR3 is TGTGCCAGCAGCTACCTCGACAGGGCTGGAGAGACCCAGTACTTC. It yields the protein CASSYLDRAGETQYF.

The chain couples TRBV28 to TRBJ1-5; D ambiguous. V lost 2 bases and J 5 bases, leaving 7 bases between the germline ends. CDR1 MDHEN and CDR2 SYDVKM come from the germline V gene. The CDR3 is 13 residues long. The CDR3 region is CASSLPGDQPQHF. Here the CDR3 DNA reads TGTGCCAGCAGTTTACCCGGGGATCAGCCCCAGCATTTT.

CDR3 amino acids: CASSSLAGVETQYF. The CDR3 coding sequence is TGTGCCAGTAGTTCTTTAGCGGGAGTGGAGACCCAGTACTTC. The chain joins TRBV19 to TRBJ2-5, with 9 bases that match TRBD2. With 5 bases clipped from V and 5 bases from J, the junction kept 6 bases outside the gene matches. The CDR3 runs 14 residues. Germline V gene data show CDR1 as LNHDA and CDR2 as SQIVND (reference sequence).

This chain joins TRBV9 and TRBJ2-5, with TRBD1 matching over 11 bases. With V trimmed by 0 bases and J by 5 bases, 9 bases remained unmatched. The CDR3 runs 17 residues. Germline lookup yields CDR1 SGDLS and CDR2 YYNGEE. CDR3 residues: CASSVGPRDRGSETQYF. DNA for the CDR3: TGTGCCAGCAGCGTAGGGCCCCGGGACAGGGGGTCTGAGACCCAGTACTTC.

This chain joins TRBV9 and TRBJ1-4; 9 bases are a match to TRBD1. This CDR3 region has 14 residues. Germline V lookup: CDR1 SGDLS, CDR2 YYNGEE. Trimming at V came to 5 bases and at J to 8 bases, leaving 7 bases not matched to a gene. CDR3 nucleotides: TGTGCCAGCAGTCGTACAGGGGGCAGGGAAAAACTGTTTTTT. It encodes CASSRTGGREKLFF.

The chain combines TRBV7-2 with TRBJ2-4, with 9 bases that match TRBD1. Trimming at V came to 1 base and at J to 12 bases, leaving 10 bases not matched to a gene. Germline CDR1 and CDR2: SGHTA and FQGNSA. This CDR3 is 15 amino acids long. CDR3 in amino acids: CASSLDAGQGGNQYF. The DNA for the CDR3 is TGTGCCAGCAGCTTAGATGCGGGACAGGGAGGGAATCAGTACTTC.

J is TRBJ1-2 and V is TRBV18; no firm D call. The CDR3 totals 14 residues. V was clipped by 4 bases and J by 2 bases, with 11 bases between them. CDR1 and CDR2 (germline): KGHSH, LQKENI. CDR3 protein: CASSQYNGNYGYTF. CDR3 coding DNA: TGTGCCAGCTCACAATACAACGGGAACTATGGCTACACCTTC.

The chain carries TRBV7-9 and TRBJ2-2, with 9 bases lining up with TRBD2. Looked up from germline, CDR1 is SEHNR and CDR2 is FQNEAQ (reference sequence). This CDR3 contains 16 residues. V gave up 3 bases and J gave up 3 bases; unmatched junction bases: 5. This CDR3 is CASSFNSGSYTGELFF. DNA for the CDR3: TGTGCCAGCAGCTTTAATAGCGGGAGTTACACCGGGGAGCTGTTTTTT. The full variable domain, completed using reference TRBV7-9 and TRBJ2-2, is DTGVSQNPRHKITKRGQNVTFRCDPISEHNRLYWYRQTLGQGPEFLTYFQNEAQLEKSRLLSDRFSAERPKGSFSTLEIQRTEQGDSAMYLCASSFNSGSYTGELFFGEGSRLTVL.

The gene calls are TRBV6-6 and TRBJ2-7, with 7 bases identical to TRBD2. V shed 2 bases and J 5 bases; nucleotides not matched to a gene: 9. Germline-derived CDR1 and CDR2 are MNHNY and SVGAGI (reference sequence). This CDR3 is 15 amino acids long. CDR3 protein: CASSYSAGARDEQYF. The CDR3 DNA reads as TGTGCCAGCAGTTACAGTGCGGGAGCTAGGGACGAGCAGTACTTC.

CDR3 bases: TGTGCCAGTAGCCAAGCGGGAGGGCCGGAAAACATTCAGTACTTC. Protein: CASSQAGGPENIQYF. This rearrangement joins TRBV19 to TRBJ2-4; TRBD2 aligns across 10 bases. V shed 6 bases and J 5 bases; nucleotides not matched to a gene: 7. The CDR3 sequence is 15 residues long. Per germline, CDR1 LNHDA and CDR2 SQIVND (reference sequence).

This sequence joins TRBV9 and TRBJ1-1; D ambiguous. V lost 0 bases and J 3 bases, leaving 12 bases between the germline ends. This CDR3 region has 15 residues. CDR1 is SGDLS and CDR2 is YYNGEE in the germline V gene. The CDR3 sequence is CASSVGRGIDTEAFF. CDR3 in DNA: TGTGCCAGCAGCGTAGGTAGAGGGATCGACACTGAAGCTTTCTTT. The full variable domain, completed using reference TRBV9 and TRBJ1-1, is DSGVTQTPKHLITATGQRVTLRCSPRSGDLSVYWYQQSLDQGLQFLIQYYNGEERAKGNILERFSAQQFPDLHSELNLSSLELGDSALYFCASSVGRGIDTEAFFGQGTRLTVV.